Listed here are 30 T cell receptor beta chains from one sample, sequenced in a study of cytomegalovirus exposure and HLA in healthy donors. PCR used 60 Vbeta primers and 13 Jbeta primers. Some clones are missing from TCRdb's copy, which holds only in-frame ones; the method was immunoSEQ multiplex PCR. The repertoire holds some 150,000 clones, 82% seen once, with about 1.5% in the top ten. Source material: PBMCs. The receptors derive from a male donor in good health and CMV-seronegative.

This clone was seen a single time. This chain uses TRBV7-3 with TRBJ2-1; 11 bases fit TRBD2. V was clipped by 5 bases and J by 14 bases; unmatched bases: 14. Germline V CDR1 and CDR2: SGHTA, FQGTGA. CDR3 length: 15 amino acids. The CDR3 spells CASSALAGGEGSKFF. CDR3 DNA sequence: TGTGCCAGCAGCGCCCTAGCGGGAGGTGAGGGGTCCAAGTTCTTC.

The chain employs TRBV29-1 and TRBJ2-5, with 7 bases aligning to TRBD2. V gave up 6 bases and J gave up 11 bases; unmatched junction bases: 15. CDR1 and CDR2 from the germline V gene are SQVTM and ANQGSEA. The CDR3 spans 13 residues. CDR3 nucleotide sequence: TGCAGCGTCTCGAATAGGGTTCGGGGGGAGCAGTACTTC. The encoded protein is CSVSNRVRGEQYF.

The chain employs TRBV9 and TRBJ1-2, with TRBD1 identical over 8 bases. Germline V lookup: CDR1 SGDLS, CDR2 YYNGEE. This CDR3 contains 14 residues. The trim removed 2 bases at V and 7 bases at J, leaving 7 bases unmatched. The CDR3 is CASSVDGTGSGYTF. The CDR3 DNA reads as TGTGCCAGCAGCGTCGACGGGACAGGCTCTGGCTACACCTTC.

Comment on this clone: In the same sample, other DNA sequences code for this CDR3. The rearrangement links TRBV5-1 to TRBJ2-7, with a possible D match to TRBD1 (5 bases). The germline gives CDR1 SGHRS, CDR2 YFSETQ. V was clipped by 5 bases and J by 2 bases, with 11 bases between them. This CDR3 comprises 13 residues. The CDR3 region has the DNA TGCGCCAGCAGTTACGACAGCACCTACGAGCAGTACTTC. The encoded protein is CASSYDSTYEQYF.

This chain joins TRBV30 and TRBJ1-5, with 7 bases matching TRBD1. From germline, CDR1 is GTSNPN and CDR2 SVGIG (reference sequence). The CDR3 consists of 16 residues. V lost 3 bases to trimming and J lost 2 bases; unmatched junction nucleotides: 10. The CDR3 is CAWSSDRVFRNQPQHF. The CDR3 nucleotides read TGTGCCTGGAGCTCCGACAGGGTATTTCGCAATCAGCCCCAGCATTTT. The complete variable domain, with remaining parts taken from reference TRBV30 and TRBJ1-5, reads SQTIHQWPATLVQPVGSPLSLECTVEGTSNPNLYWYRQAAGRGLQLLFYSVGIGQISSEVPQNLSASRPQDRQFILSSKKLLLSDSGFYLCAWSSDRVFRNQPQHFGDGTRLSIL.

The gene calls are TRBV9 and TRBJ2-3; the match to TRBD2 covers 8 bases. J gave up 4 bases and V 0 bases, and 4 bases lay outside the gene matches. The CDR3 loop spans 15 amino acids. The germline CDR1 and CDR2 sequences are SGDLS and YYNGEE. The CDR3: CASSVEGLGADTQYF. As DNA, the CDR3 is TGTGCCAGCAGCGTAGAGGGACTAGGGGCAGATACGCAGTATTTT.

Here the CDR3 reads CASSQDTGSRYEQYF. In DNA, the CDR3 is TGTGCCAGCAGCCAAGATACTGGTTCCCGATACGAGCAGTACTTC. This chain joins TRBV14 and TRBJ2-5; no definite D call. The J call may be incorrect, as the DNA end agrees better with TRBJ2-7. This CDR3 is 15 amino acids long. CDR1 and CDR2 (germline): SGHDN, FVKESK.

As for this clone: Its ends do not fully match the called genes, so a read error is possible. The chain recombines TRBV7-9 with TRBJ1-1, with no clear D. CDR3 length: 16 amino acids. The germline CDR1 and CDR2 sequences are SEHNR and FQNEAQ (reference sequence). CDR3 sequence (DNA): TGTTCCAGCAGCCCAATCGGCGGCCGATCTAACACTGAAGCTTTCTTT. Translating gives CSSSPIGGRSNTEAFF.

This clone was recorded only once. V and J are TRBV28 and TRBJ1-2; 8 bases match TRBD1. J gave up 7 bases and V 5 bases, and 6 bases lay outside the gene matches. The CDR3 loop spans 13 amino acids. CDR1 and CDR2 from the germline V gene are MDHEN and SYDVKM. CDR3 residues: CASSRQGSAGYTF. As DNA, the CDR3 is TGTGCCAGCAGTCGACAGGGGTCCGCTGGCTACACCTTC.

V is TRBV25-1 and J is TRBJ1-1, with 9 bases matching TRBD1. The CDR3 is made up of 15 amino acids. The germline V gene has CDR1 MGHDK and CDR2 SYGVNS. After removal of 1 base from V and 6 bases from J, the junction contained 6 bases not matched to a gene. CDR3 coding DNA: TGTGCCAGCAGTGAATCGGGACAGGGTCGCTCTGAAGCTTTCTTT. As protein: CASSESGQGRSEAFF.

The chain employs TRBV7-5 and TRBJ2-2; the table assigns TRBD1, which was not confirmed against the DNA. TRBV7-5 is labeled a pseudogene. The CDR3 has 17 residues. In DNA, the CDR3 is TGTTCCAGAAGCTTAAGCCGGGACAGGGTTATTGGCGGGGAGCTGTTTTTT. Translated, it gives CSRSLSRDRVIGGELFF.

The V and J genes are TRBV9 and TRBJ1-6, with D maybe TRBD1 (5 bases). From germline, CDR1 is SGDLS and CDR2 YYNGEE. CDR3 length equals 16 residues. Trimming left V 0 bases short and J 0 bases short, with 7 bases between. The CDR3, as DNA: TGTGCCAGCAGCGTAGGACAGTCCTCCTATAATTCACCCCTCCACTTT. Residues: CASSVGQSSYNSPLHF. Drawing the rest from reference TRBV9 and TRBJ1-6, the complete variable domain is DSGVTQTPKHLITATGQRVTLRCSPRSGDLSVYWYQQSLDQGLQFLIQYYNGEERAKGNILERFSAQQFPDLHSELNLSSLELGDSALYFCASSVGQSSYNSPLHFGNGTRLTVT.

This clone came up a few times. The chain has TRBV15 and TRBJ2-5; 11 bases match TRBD2. Per the germline V gene, CDR1 is LNHNV and CDR2 is YYDKDF (reference sequence). This CDR3 is 17 amino acids long. The J segment lost 7 bases and the V segment lost 1 base, leaving 11 bases of the junction unmatched. The CDR3 sequence: CATSRGDLAGGSGTQYF. CDR3 DNA sequence: TGTGCCACCAGCAGAGGCGACTTAGCGGGGGGGAGTGGGACCCAGTACTTC.

The J gene is TRBJ2-1, the V gene TRBV11-1, with 8 bases matching TRBD1. The CDR3 length is 13 residues. Germline-derived CDR1 and CDR2 are SGHAT and FQDESV (reference sequence). V lost 5 bases and J lost 10; bases outside the gene matches: 7. CDR3: CASSTDRAQEQFF. CDR3 bases: TGTGCCAGCAGCACGGACAGGGCGCAGGAGCAGTTCTTC.

The chain combines TRBV19 with TRBJ2-1, with 15 positions matching TRBD2. The J segment lost 9 bases and the V segment lost 3 bases, leaving 6 bases of the junction unmatched. The germline V gene has CDR1 LNHDA and CDR2 SQIVND (reference sequence). CDR3 length: 16 residues. CDR3 bases: TGTGCCAGTAGTATCCCGGGACTAGCGGGAGGTACTGAGCAGTTCTTC. Residues: CASSIPGLAGGTEQFF.

This chain joins TRBV7-6 and TRBJ2-7, with a possible D match to TRBD1 (6 bases). Deletions cut 0 bases from V and 4 bases from J, with 13 bases between. The germline V gene encodes CDR1 SGHVS and CDR2 FNYEAQ. The CDR3 is made up of 15 amino acids. The CDR3 DNA is TGTGCCAGCAGCTTAGCAGGGGGAATTCTATACGAGCAGTACTTC. Translating it yields CASSLAGGILYEQYF. Variable domain in full (rest from reference TRBV7-6 and TRBJ2-7): GAGVSQSPRYKVTKRGQDVALRCDPISGHVSLYWYRQALGQGPEFLTYFNYEAQQDKSGLPNDRFSAERPEGSISTLTIQRTEQRDSAMYRCASSLAGGILYEQYFGPGTRLTVT.

This clone was counted between two and nine times. V usage is TRBV6-1 and J usage is TRBJ2-5; D call uncertain. Germline CDR1 is MNHNS and CDR2 is SASEGT. The CDR3 runs 14 residues. V gave up 7 bases and J gave up 7 bases, with 19 bases separating them. CDR3 nucleotides: TGTGCCAGCATCCTAGGTGCGTCTAAAGTGACCCAGTACTTC. Amino acids: CASILGASKVTQYF.

The genes are TRBV5-8 and TRBJ2-6, with D hard to call. The CDR3 is 16 amino acids. Germline CDR1 reads SGHTS; CDR2 reads YDEGEE. Trimming left V 0 bases short and J 2 bases short, with 9 bases between. Here the CDR3 DNA reads TGTGCCAGCAGCTTGGTACAGCTCACTGGGGCCAACGTCCTGACTTTC. Residues: CASSLVQLTGANVLTF.

This chain links TRBV28 with TRBJ2-5; 10 positions match TRBD2. The CDR3 totals 17 residues. Per germline, CDR1 MDHEN and CDR2 SYDVKM. The junction had 12 bases not matched to a gene; V was cut back by 3 bases and J by 5 bases. CDR3 DNA sequence: TGTGCCAGCAGTTTTGGGAGGGGGCTAGCGGGAGTGGAGACCCAGTACTTC. It encodes CASSFGRGLAGVETQYF. Drawing the rest from reference TRBV28 and TRBJ2-5, the complete variable domain is DVKVTQSSRYLVKRTGEKVFLECVQDMDHENMFWYRQDPGLGLRLIYFSYDVKMKEKGDIPEGYSVSREKKERFSLILESASTNQTSMYLCASSFGRGLAGVETQYFGPGTRLLVL.

The chain joins TRBV5-4 to TRBJ2-3, with TRBD2 identical over 13 bases. After removal of 4 bases from V and 6 bases from J, the junction contained 5 bases not matched to a gene. Germline lookup yields CDR1 SGHNT and CDR2 YYREEE (reference sequence). The CDR3 contains 15 residues. DNA of the CDR3: TGTGCCAGCAGCAACGGACTAGCGGGAGCGGATACGCAGTATTTT. Translated, it gives CASSNGLAGADTQYF.

The chain has TRBV6-7 and TRBJ2-7; D remains unclear. TRBV6-7 is an open reading frame, and its role is uncertain. CDR3 length equals 13 residues. Trimming removed 5 bases from V and 6 bases from J, with 14 bases in between. CDR3: CASSRYSRPEQYF. The CDR3 DNA is TGTGCCAGCAGTAGGTACAGCCGGCCCGAGCAGTACTTC.

This clone turned up a few times. The final CDR3 position lacks the conserved phenylalanine or tryptophan, pointing to a likely read error. The limits of the CDR3 on the DNA are not certain, so only TCRdb's listed CDR3 is given. The chain carries TRBV19 and TRBJ2-7; TRBD1 reflects the table's D call only, with no check against the DNA. Germline values: CDR1 LNHDA, CDR2 SQIVND (reference sequence). The CDR3 spans 8 residues, counting both ends. Here the CDR3 reads CASKGTGG.

The V call is TRBV29-1, the J call TRBJ2-1, with 8 bases lining up with TRBD2. V gave up 6 bases and J gave up 8 bases; unmatched junction bases: 9. CDR1 is SQVTM, CDR2 ANQGSEA, per germline. The CDR3 has 13 amino acids. The CDR3 DNA reads as TGCAGCGTCGAGGGGAGCGGGGGTGATGAGCAGTTCTTC. Amino acid sequence: CSVEGSGGDEQFF.

The rearrangement links TRBV11-3 to TRBJ2-3; 10 nucleotides line up with TRBD2. The CDR3 contains 15 residues. The junction had 3 bases not matched to a gene; V was cut back by 3 bases and J by 3 bases. Germline V gene data show CDR1 as SGHNT and CDR2 as YENEEA. The CDR3 DNA reads as TGTGCCAGCAGCTTTAGTAGCGGGAGGACAGATACGCAGTATTTT. This codes for CASSFSSGRTDTQYF.

Worth noting for this clone: The junction departs from the called germline gene at one end, perhaps through a read error. The sample carries other DNA sequences with the same CDR3. The rearrangement uses TRBV18 and TRBJ2-7; tentative D call: TRBD1 (5 bases). The CDR3 loop spans 14 amino acids. CDR1 KGHSH and CDR2 LQKENI come from the germline V gene. CDR3 nucleotides: TGTGCCAGCTCACCAGCAGGGTCCACCTATGAGCAGTACTTC. Amino acids: CASSPAGSTYEQYF.

V usage is TRBV15 and J usage is TRBJ2-2; D unresolved. V lost 3 bases and J 4 bases, leaving 3 bases between the germline ends. CDR3 length: 12 residues. Looked up from germline, CDR1 is LNHNV and CDR2 is YYDKDF (reference sequence). The CDR3 DNA sequence: TGTGCCACCAGCAGCAGCACCGGGGAGCTGTTTTTT. Amino acids: CATSSSTGELFF.

This clone was observed a single time. The rearrangement links TRBV9 to TRBJ2-6, with 7 bases fitting TRBD1. The J segment lost 4 bases and the V segment lost 4 bases, leaving 8 bases of the junction unmatched. This CDR3 has 16 amino acids. Germline V gene lookup returns CDR1 SGDLS and CDR2 YYNGEE. Here the CDR3 reads CASSPNRGAGANVLTF. The CDR3 DNA is TGTGCCAGCAGCCCGAACAGGGGTGCCGGGGCCAACGTCCTGACTTTC.

The chain employs TRBV28 and TRBJ2-2, with D perhaps matching TRBD2 (6 bases). CDR1 and CDR2 (germline): MDHEN, SYDVKM. Trimming stripped 11 bases from V and 1 base from J, with 11 bases between. This CDR3 comprises 13 residues. CDR3: CASLGRNTGELFF. In nucleotides, the CDR3 is TGTGCCTCCCTCGGGAGGAACACCGGGGAGCTGTTTTTT.

The genes are TRBV2 and TRBJ1-1; D unresolved. The CDR3 has 14 residues. Looked up from germline, CDR1 is SNHLY and CDR2 is FYNNEI. Trimming pared 7 bases from V and 0 bases from J, leaving 12 bases between. CDR3 sequence reads: CASKGGRMNTEAFF. DNA of the CDR3: TGTGCCAGCAAAGGAGGCAGGATGAACACTGAAGCTTTCTTT.

The rearrangement uses TRBV5-1 and TRBJ2-5; 9 positions match TRBD2. V lost 0 bases and J lost 1; bases outside the gene matches: 7. This CDR3 comprises 17 residues. Per germline, CDR1 SGHRS and CDR2 YFSETQ. The CDR3 sequence is CASSLGETSGGQETQYF. For the CDR3, the DNA is TGCGCCAGCAGCTTGGGAGAGACTAGCGGCGGCCAAGAGACCCAGTACTTC.